The T cell receptor (beta chain) described here comes from a study of PD-L1 blockade in urothelial cancer. Time point described: peripheral blood 6 weeks after treatment start. The length of the CDR3 is 12 residues. V was clipped by 4 bases and J by 5 bases, with 7 bases between them. Per germline, CDR1 MGHRA and CDR2 YSYEKL. The table came from immunoSEQ multiplex PCR; TCRdb's copy has only in-frame clones and leaves some out. The sample shows about 120,000 clones, more than 85% of them seen only once. This specimen was PBMCs, taken around atezolizumab (anti-PD-L1) treatment. V usage is TRBV4-1 and J usage is TRBJ2-3; D unclear. The clonotype originates from a man in his sixties with urothelial cancer. CDR3 nucleotides: TGCGCCAGCAGCCCCGAGGAAGATACGCAGTATTTT. It yields the protein CASSPEEDTQYF.